This TCR beta chain was recovered during a study of blood T cell repertoires in COVID-19. On the study more broadly: Sites in the United States, Italy and Spain provided acute and convalescent COVID-19 samples.

In the original workflow: From reference gene primer amplification, estimates of nucleated cell counts were derived. The data were produced by immunoSEQ multiplex PCR, yet TCRdb's version contains in-frame clones alone and is incomplete. V and J calls and clone size follow that table, whereas D and trimming were derived from the DNA. The table includes 150,000 to 200,000 clones, roughly 77% detected once. Germline V gene data show CDR1 as LNHDA and CDR2 as SQIVND (reference sequence). The V and J ends lost 5 bases and 6 bases, in that order; junction bases with no gene match: 8. CDR3 length: 14 residues. The Seattle patients joined while their infection was active and were tracked longitudinally afterward.

The source of this sequence is a woman in her thirties or forties with COVID-19, enrolled during active disease. The sequenced sample was peripheral blood. The chain carries TRBV19 and TRBJ2-3; 7 bases map to TRBD1. The CDR3 region is CASSGHRGADTQYF. The CDR3 DNA follows: TGTGCCAGTAGTGGTCACAGGGGAGCCGATACGCAGTATTTT.